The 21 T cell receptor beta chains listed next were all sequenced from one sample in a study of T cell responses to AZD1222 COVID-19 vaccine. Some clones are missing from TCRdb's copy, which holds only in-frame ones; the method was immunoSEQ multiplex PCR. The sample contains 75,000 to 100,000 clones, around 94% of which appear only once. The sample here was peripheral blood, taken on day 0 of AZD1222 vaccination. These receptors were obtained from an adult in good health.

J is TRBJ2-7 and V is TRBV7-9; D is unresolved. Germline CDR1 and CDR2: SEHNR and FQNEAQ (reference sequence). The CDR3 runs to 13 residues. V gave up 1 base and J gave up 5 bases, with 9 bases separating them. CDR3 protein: CASSLGGPNEQYF. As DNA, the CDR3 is TGTGCCAGCAGCTTAGGAGGACCCAACGAGCAGTACTTC.

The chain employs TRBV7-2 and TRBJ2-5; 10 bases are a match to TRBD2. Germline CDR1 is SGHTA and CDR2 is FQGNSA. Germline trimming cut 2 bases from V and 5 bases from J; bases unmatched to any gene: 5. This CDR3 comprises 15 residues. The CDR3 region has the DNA TGTGCCAGCAGCTTACCGCTAGCGGGAGTGGAGACCCAGTACTTC. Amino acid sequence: CASSLPLAGVETQYF.

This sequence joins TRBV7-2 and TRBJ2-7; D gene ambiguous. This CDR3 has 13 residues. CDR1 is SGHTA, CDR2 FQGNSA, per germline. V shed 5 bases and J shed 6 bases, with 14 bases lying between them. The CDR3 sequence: CASSTLGVGEQYF. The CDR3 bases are TGTGCCAGCAGCACCCTGGGCGTGGGCGAGCAGTACTTC.

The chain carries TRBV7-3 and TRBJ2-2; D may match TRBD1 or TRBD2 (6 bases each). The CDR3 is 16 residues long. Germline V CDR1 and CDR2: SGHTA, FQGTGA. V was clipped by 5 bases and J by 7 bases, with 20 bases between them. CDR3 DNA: TGTGCCAGCAGCCGAACGGGAGCGAGGGGGAGCGGGGAGCTGTTTTTT. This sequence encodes CASSRTGARGSGELFF.

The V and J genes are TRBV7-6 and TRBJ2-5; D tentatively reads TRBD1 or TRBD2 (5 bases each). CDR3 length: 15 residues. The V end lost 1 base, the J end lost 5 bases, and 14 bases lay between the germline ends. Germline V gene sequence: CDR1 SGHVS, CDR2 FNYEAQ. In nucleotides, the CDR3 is TGTGCCAGCAGCTTAGGGGGCATGGCTAGCGAGACCCAGTACTTC. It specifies CASSLGGMASETQYF.

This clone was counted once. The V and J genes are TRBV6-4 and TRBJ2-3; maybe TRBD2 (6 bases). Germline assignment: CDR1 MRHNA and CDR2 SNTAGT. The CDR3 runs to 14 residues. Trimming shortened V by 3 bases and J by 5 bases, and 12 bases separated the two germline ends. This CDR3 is CASSEGEEKDTQYF. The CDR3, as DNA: TGTGCCAGCAGTGAAGGGGAGGAGAAAGATACGCAGTATTTT.

The CDR3 DNA reads as TGTGCCAGCAGTTATACCCGTTTTTACGAGCAGTACTTC. Translated, it gives CASSYTRFYEQYF. The rearrangement uses TRBV6-2 or TRBV6-3 and TRBJ2-7; D is unresolved. V dropped 3 bases and J dropped 4 bases, with 10 bases sitting between them. Germline V lookup: CDR1 MNHEY, CDR2 SVGEGT. The CDR3 loop spans 13 amino acids.

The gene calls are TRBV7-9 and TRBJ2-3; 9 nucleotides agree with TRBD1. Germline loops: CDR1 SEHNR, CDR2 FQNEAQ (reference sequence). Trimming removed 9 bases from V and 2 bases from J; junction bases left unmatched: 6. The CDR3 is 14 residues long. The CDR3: CASPQGAFTDTQYF. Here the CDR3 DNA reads TGTGCCAGTCCACAGGGGGCATTCACAGATACGCAGTATTTT.

This CDR3 reads CASSTRDSPYNEQFF. CDR3 in DNA: TGTGCCAGCAGCACCCGGGACAGCCCGTACAATGAGCAGTTCTTC. This chain connects TRBV9 to TRBJ2-1, with TRBD1 matching over 7 bases. Per the germline V gene, CDR1 is SGDLS and CDR2 is YYNGEE. V gave up 4 bases and J gave up 4 bases; unmatched junction bases: 8. The CDR3 runs to 15 residues.

In nucleotides, the CDR3 is TGTGCCAGCAGCTTAGGGGTTCTCGGACAGGCGAACACCGGGGAGCTGTTTTTT. This gives the protein CASSLGVLGQANTGELFF. The chain employs TRBV11-2 and TRBJ2-2; 7 nucleotides match TRBD1. This CDR3 is built from 18 residues. Germline lookup yields CDR1 SGHAT and CDR2 FQNNGV. The V gene end was trimmed by 1 base and the J gene end by 0 bases; junction bases not matched to a gene: 8.

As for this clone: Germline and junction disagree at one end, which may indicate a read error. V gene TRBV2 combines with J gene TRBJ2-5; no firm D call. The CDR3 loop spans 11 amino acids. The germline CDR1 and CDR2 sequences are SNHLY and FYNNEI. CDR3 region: CASGDQDTQYF. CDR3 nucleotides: TGTGCCAGCGGTGACCAAGATACCCAGTACTTC.

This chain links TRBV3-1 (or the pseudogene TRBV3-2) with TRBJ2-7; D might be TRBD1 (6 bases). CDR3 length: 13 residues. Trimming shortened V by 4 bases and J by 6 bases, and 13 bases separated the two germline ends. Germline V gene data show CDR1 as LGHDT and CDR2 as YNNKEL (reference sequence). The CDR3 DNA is TGTGCCAGCAGCCGCTCAACAGGGTCCGAGCAGTACTTC. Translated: CASSRSTGSEQYF.

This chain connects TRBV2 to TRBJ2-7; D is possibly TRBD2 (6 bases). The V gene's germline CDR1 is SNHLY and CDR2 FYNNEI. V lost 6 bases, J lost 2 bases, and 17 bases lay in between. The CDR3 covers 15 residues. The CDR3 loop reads CASRTSRESPYEQYF. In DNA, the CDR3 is TGTGCCAGCAGAACTAGCCGGGAATCCCCCTACGAGCAGTACTTC.

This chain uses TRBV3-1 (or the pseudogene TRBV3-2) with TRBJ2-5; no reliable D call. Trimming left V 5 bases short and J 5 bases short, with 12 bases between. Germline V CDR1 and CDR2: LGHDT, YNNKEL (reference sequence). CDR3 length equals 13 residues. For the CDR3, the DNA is TGTGCCAGCAGCACAACCCTTAGGGAGACCCAGTACTTC. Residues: CASSTTLRETQYF.

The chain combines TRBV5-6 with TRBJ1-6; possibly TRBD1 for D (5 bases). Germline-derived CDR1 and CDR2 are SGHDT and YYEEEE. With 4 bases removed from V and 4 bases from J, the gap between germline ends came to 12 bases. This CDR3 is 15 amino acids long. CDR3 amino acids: CASSRGGGYNSPLHF. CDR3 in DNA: TGTGCCAGCAGCCGGGGCGGGGGATATAATTCACCCCTCCACTTT. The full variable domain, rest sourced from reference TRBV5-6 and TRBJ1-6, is DAGVTQSPTHLIKTRGQQVTLRCSPKSGHDTVSWYQQALGQGPQFIFQYYEEEERQRGNFPDRFSGHQFPNYSSELNVNALLLGDSALYLCASSRGGGYNSPLHFGNGTRLTVT.

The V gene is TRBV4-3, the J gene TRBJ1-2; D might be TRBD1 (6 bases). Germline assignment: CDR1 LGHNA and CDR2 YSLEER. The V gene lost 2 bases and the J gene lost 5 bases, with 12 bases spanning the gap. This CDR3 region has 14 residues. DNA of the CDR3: TGCGCCAGCAGCCAAAACAGGGATGGTTATGGCTACACCTTC. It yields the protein CASSQNRDGYGYTF.

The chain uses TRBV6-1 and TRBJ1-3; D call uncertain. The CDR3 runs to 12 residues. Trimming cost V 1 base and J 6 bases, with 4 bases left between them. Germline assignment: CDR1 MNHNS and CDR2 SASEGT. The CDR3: CASSEEINTIYF. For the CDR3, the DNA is TGTGCCAGCAGTGAAGAGATAAACACCATATATTTT.

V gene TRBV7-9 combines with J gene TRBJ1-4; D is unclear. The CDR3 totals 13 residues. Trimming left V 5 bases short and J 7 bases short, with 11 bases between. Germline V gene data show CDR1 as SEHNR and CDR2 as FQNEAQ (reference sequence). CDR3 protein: CASSRWEAEKLFF. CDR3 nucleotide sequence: TGTGCCAGCAGCCGATGGGAGGCTGAAAAACTGTTTTTT.

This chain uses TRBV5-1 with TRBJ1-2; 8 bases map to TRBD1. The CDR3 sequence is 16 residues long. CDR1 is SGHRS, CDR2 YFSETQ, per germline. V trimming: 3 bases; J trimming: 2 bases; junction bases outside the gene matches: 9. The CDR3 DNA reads TGCGCCAGCAGCTCCACGGACAGGGACGGAAACTATGGCTACACCTTC. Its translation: CASSSTDRDGNYGYTF.

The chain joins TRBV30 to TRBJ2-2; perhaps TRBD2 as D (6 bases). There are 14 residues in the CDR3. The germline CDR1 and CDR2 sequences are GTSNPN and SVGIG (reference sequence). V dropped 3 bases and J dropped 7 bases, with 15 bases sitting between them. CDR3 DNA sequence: TGTGCCTGGAGCGGAGGGAGCCGGGGCGGGGAGCTGTTTTTT. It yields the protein CAWSGGSRGGELFF.

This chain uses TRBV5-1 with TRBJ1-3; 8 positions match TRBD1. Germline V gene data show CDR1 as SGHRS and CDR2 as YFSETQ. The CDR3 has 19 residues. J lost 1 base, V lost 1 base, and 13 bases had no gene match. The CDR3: CASSLIARGLSNSGNTIYF. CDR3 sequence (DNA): TGCGCCAGCAGCTTGATCGCCAGGGGGCTTTCTAATTCTGGAAACACCATATATTTT.